Following are 20 T cell receptor beta chains from one sample sequenced in a study of blood T cell repertoires in COVID-19. Sequencing was performed with immunoSEQ multiplex PCR; in TCRdb, only in-frame clones are kept and a portion is missing. The sample holds approximately 90,000 clones, 88% seen once. The sample taken for sequencing was peripheral blood. Every receptor here comes from a man aged 55 to 70 with acute or convalescent COVID-19.

The CDR3 DNA is TGTGCCAGTAGTTCATCCGGGACAGAGAATGAAAAACTGTTTTTT. This codes for CASSSSGTENEKLFF. The rearrangement joins TRBV19 to TRBJ1-4, with 7 bases fitting TRBD1. This CDR3 comprises 15 residues. With V trimmed by 5 bases and J by 5 bases, 8 bases remained unmatched. Germline CDR1 is LNHDA and CDR2 is SQIVND (reference sequence).

The chain joins TRBV6-5 to TRBJ2-5; D may be TRBD1 (6 bases). CDR1 is MNHEY, CDR2 SVGAGI, per germline. V was cut by 1 base and J by 3 bases, with 9 bases left in between. The CDR3 spans 14 residues. CDR3 residues: CASSYLGAEETQYF. The CDR3 region has the DNA TGTGCCAGCAGTTACTTGGGGGCTGAAGAGACCCAGTACTTC.

As DNA, the CDR3 is TGTGCCAGCAGCTTAGATGTTTTGGGGCTCTTCGAGCAGTACTTC. Protein product: CASSLDVLGLFEQYF. The chain is built from TRBV11-2 and TRBJ2-7; tentative D call: TRBD1 (5 bases). Germline V gives CDR1 SGHAT, CDR2 FQNNGV. The germline V and J ends were trimmed by 0 bases and 6 bases, with 15 bases remaining between them. The CDR3 covers 15 residues.

The genes are TRBV20-1 and TRBJ2-5; TRBD2 agrees at 8 bases. V lost 3 bases and J lost 0; bases outside the gene matches: 6. This CDR3 region has 15 residues. Germline CDR1 reads DFQATT; CDR2 reads SNEGSKA (reference sequence). The CDR3 coding sequence is TGCAGTGCTAGTAACAGCGGGGGCTACCAAGAGACCCAGTACTTC. Protein sequence: CSASNSGGYQETQYF.

This clone was picked up a small number of times. The chain recombines TRBV7-9 with TRBJ1-2; the D gene is possibly TRBD1 (6 bases). Trimming pared 2 bases from V and 7 bases from J, leaving 20 bases between. The CDR3 covers 16 residues. The V gene's germline CDR1 is SEHNR and CDR2 FQNEAQ (reference sequence). The CDR3 nucleotides read TGTGCCAGCAGCTTACCCCCCGGGCAGGGGCGCGGTGGCTACACCTTC. Its protein product is CASSLPPGQGRGGYTF.

The rearrangement links TRBV5-1 to TRBJ1-2; no firm D call. V gave up 0 bases and J gave up 2 bases, with 8 bases separating them. Germline V gives CDR1 SGHRS, CDR2 YFSETQ. This CDR3 spans 14 amino acids. CDR3 sequence (DNA): TGCGCCAGCAGCTTGGGGTGGGCAAACTATGGCTACACCTTC. This encodes CASSLGWANYGYTF.

The chain couples TRBV11-2 to TRBJ2-4, with a weak D call TRBD1 (5 bases). Between the trimmed V and J ends, which lost 2 bases and 3 bases, there was a span of 8 bases. This CDR3 is 14 amino acids long. Germline CDR1 and CDR2: SGHAT and FQNNGV. The CDR3 nucleotides are TGTGCCAGCAGCTTATTAGACAGCAAAAACATTCAGTACTTC. It encodes CASSLLDSKNIQYF.

The CDR3 here is CASSLSGGYTDTQYF. The CDR3 bases are TGCGCCAGCAGCTTATCGGGGGGCTACACAGATACGCAGTATTTT. This chain links TRBV5-1 with TRBJ2-3; TRBD2 might be the D (7 bases). The V end lost 2 bases, the J end lost 2 bases, and 12 bases lay between the germline ends. Germline V gene sequence: CDR1 SGHRS, CDR2 YFSETQ. The CDR3 runs 15 residues.

The chain is built from TRBV30 and TRBJ1-6; TRBD1 agrees at 7 bases. Trimming at V came to 4 bases and at J to 8 bases, leaving 5 bases not matched to a gene. Germline assignment: CDR1 GTSNPN and CDR2 SVGIG (reference sequence). The CDR3 covers 13 residues. The CDR3 DNA is TGTGCCTGGACCAGGGGGTTTGATTCACCCCTCCACTTT. Protein sequence: CAWTRGFDSPLHF.

CDR3 nucleotide sequence: TGTGCCAGCAGCGCGAGACTAGCCTCGAACACCGGGGAGCTGTTTTTT. Protein: CASSARLASNTGELFF. V is TRBV9 and J is TRBJ2-2, with 7 bases identical to TRBD2. The CDR3 is made up of 16 amino acids. Per germline, CDR1 SGDLS and CDR2 YYNGEE. V shed 3 bases, J shed 0 bases, and the junction held 5 bases outside the gene matches.

This rearrangement joins TRBV4-1 to TRBJ2-7; no clear D. In germline, CDR1 is MGHRA, CDR2 YSYEKL. CDR3 length: 18 residues. V was cut by 1 base and J by 3 bases, with 22 bases left in between. The CDR3 loop reads CASSQALQQASINYEQYF. The DNA of the CDR3 is TGCGCCAGCAGCCAAGCCCTACAGCAGGCCTCTATTAACTACGAGCAGTACTTC.

The chain is built from TRBV18 and TRBJ2-1; TRBD1 matches 7 bases. Per germline, CDR1 KGHSH and CDR2 LQKENI. The CDR3 is 13 residues long. Trimming took 3 bases from V and 8 from J; bases not matched to a gene: 4. The CDR3 DNA reads TGTGCCAGCTCACCTAACAGGGGCGATGAGCAGTTCTTC. Translated: CASSPNRGDEQFF. The variable domain in full, with the rest retrieved from reference TRBV18 and TRBJ2-1, is NAGVMQNPRHLVRRRGQEARLRCSPMKGHSHVYWYRQLPEEGLKFMVYLQKENIIDESGMPKERFSAEFPKEGPSILRIQQVVRGDSAAYFCASSPNRGDEQFFGPGTRLTVL.

The genes are TRBV6-5 and TRBJ1-3; no firm D call. Between the trimmed V and J ends, which lost 2 bases and 4 bases, there was a span of 9 bases. This CDR3 comprises 14 residues. Germline V gene sequence: CDR1 MNHEY, CDR2 SVGAGI. For the CDR3, the DNA is TGTGCCAGCAGTTACGGTTTAGAAGGAAACACCATATATTTT. This translates into CASSYGLEGNTIYF.

This clone was recorded only once. The V call is TRBV7-9, the J call TRBJ2-6, with a possible D match to TRBD1 (5 bases). In germline, CDR1 is SEHNR, CDR2 FQNEAQ (reference sequence). The CDR3 spans 18 residues. Trimming shortened V by 5 bases and J by 0 bases, and 17 bases separated the two germline ends. The CDR3 DNA sequence: TGTGCCAGCAGCCCAGACAGTTCTGCTCGCTCTGGGGCCAACGTCCTGACTTTC. Its protein is CASSPDSSARSGANVLTF.

Remarks on this clone: An end of the junction differs from the germline gene, which may be a read error. J is TRBJ2-7 and V is TRBV5-1, with D tentatively TRBD1 (5 bases). The length of the CDR3 is 15 residues. The V gene's germline CDR1 is SGHRS and CDR2 YFSETQ. The CDR3 is CASRLGQSASYEQYF. CDR3 DNA: TGCGCCAGCAGATTGGGGCAGTCCGCCTCCTACGAGCAGTACTTC. Drawing the rest from reference TRBV5-1 and TRBJ2-7, the complete variable domain is KAGVTQTPRYLIKTRGQQVTLSCSPISGHRSVSWYQQTPGQGLQFLFEYFSETQRNKGNFPGRFSGRQFSNSRSEMNVSTLELGDSALYLCASRLGQSASYEQYFGPGTRLTVT.

CDR3 in DNA: TGTGCCACCAGTGACCCTGGACAGGGAATACCTGGGGAGCAGTACTTC. Translation: CATSDPGQGIPGEQYF. The chain joins TRBV24-1 to TRBJ2-7; 8 bases are a match to TRBD1. In germline, CDR1 is KGHDR, CDR2 SFDVKD. J was trimmed by 7 bases and V by 4 bases; bases with no gene match: 14. The CDR3 runs 16 residues.

The chain has TRBV5-1 and TRBJ1-1; 7 bases line up with TRBD1. From germline, CDR1 is SGHRS and CDR2 YFSETQ. The CDR3 spans 14 residues. V was pared by 2 bases and J by 0 bases, with 1 base of the junction left unmatched. The CDR3 DNA reads TGCGCCAGCAGCTTCGGACAGGTGAACACTGAAGCTTTCTTT. Translation gives CASSFGQVNTEAFF.

The rearrangement links TRBV4-1 to TRBJ1-5, with a weak D call TRBD1 (5 bases). V was shortened by 0 bases and J by 3 bases, with 18 bases between the two germline ends. The CDR3 totals 18 residues. Per germline, CDR1 MGHRA and CDR2 YSYEKL. The CDR3 here is CASSQDGGVQGYNQPQHF. In DNA, the CDR3 is TGCGCCAGCAGCCAAGATGGGGGGGTGCAGGGATACAATCAGCCCCAGCATTTT.

V gene TRBV20-1 combines with J gene TRBJ2-7; D is perhaps TRBD2 (6 bases). The CDR3 runs 15 residues. From germline, CDR1 is DFQATT and CDR2 SNEGSKA (reference sequence). Trimming removed 3 bases from V and 3 bases from J, with 18 bases in between. CDR3 in DNA: TGCAGTGCTAGTTTTCTATTGGGGGGAGGCTACGAGCAGTACTTC. Translated, it gives CSASFLLGGGYEQYF.

This sequence joins TRBV27 and TRBJ1-1; D is unresolved. The CDR3 is 13 residues long. V was clipped by 0 bases and J by 8 bases, with 10 bases between them. Germline loops: CDR1 MNHEY, CDR2 SMNVEV (reference sequence). CDR3 coding DNA: TGTGCCAGCAGTTTATCGAGCCGATTAGAAGCTTTCTTT. Its translation is CASSLSSRLEAFF.